What follows are 25 T cell receptor beta chains derived from one specimen sequenced in a study of T cells after yellow fever vaccination. TCRdb independently ran MiXCR on the 5' RACE reads; one entry per CDR3 protein. This sample has about 360,000 distinct CDR3 sequences; roughly 6.2% occur once, and the top ten carry approximately 15%. The sequenced sample was PBMCs, obtained 5 days after the yellow fever booster vaccination. Receptors were obtained from a man younger than 45 who received the YFV17D yellow fever vaccine.

This clonotype came up a few times. The chain links TRBV7-2 to TRBJ2-1; 8 bases line up with TRBD2. The CDR3 spans 15 residues. Germline loops: CDR1 SGHTA, CDR2 FQGNSA. J was trimmed by 0 bases and V by 7 bases; bases with no gene match: 5. CDR3 protein: CASTTSGSSYNEQFF. The CDR3, as DNA: TGTGCCAGCACTACTAGCGGCAGCTCCTACAATGAGCAGTTCTTC.

This clonotype showed up just a few times. The chain recombines TRBV15 with TRBJ2-5; 12 bases are a match to TRBD2. The V gene's germline CDR1 is LNHNV and CDR2 YYDKDF (reference sequence). The CDR3 loop spans 17 amino acids. J gave up 5 bases and V 8 bases, and 15 bases lay outside the gene matches. The chain's CDR3 is CATRPFRTSGTRETQYF. The DNA of the CDR3 is TGTGCCACCCGGCCTTTTAGGACTAGCGGGACGCGCGAGACCCAGTACTTC.

The V gene is TRBV12-3 or TRBV12-4, the J gene TRBJ2-1; D may be TRBD1 (7 bases). The CDR3 is 15 amino acids. Trimming pared 8 bases from V and 2 bases from J, leaving 16 bases between. The CDR3 nucleotides are TGTGCCAGCTTTGGCGGGACAGCCACCTACAATGAGCAGTTCTTC. Translating it yields CASFGGTATYNEQFF.

The chain carries TRBV11-2 and TRBJ2-3; the D gene is possibly TRBD1 (9 bases). Germline CDR1 and CDR2: SGHAT and FQNNGV. This CDR3 region has 18 residues. V dropped 2 bases and J dropped 6 bases, with 24 bases sitting between them. DNA for the CDR3: TGTGCCAGCAGCTTATGGGGACAGGGAACCACTAGCGGTGATACGCAGTATTTT. Protein product: CASSLWGQGTTSGDTQYF.

There are many counts of this clonotype. The chain uses TRBV25-1 and TRBJ2-3; TRBD2 aligns across 11 bases. The J segment lost 3 bases and the V segment lost 7 bases, leaving 3 bases of the junction unmatched. Germline loops: CDR1 MGHDK, CDR2 SYGVNS. CDR3 length equals 14 residues. The CDR3 DNA sequence: TGTGCCAGCACTCTAGCGGGAGGAACAGATACGCAGTATTTT. Translation gives CASTLAGGTDTQYF.

This clonotype appeared many times. The chain links TRBV20-1 to TRBJ2-3; TRBD2 agrees at 13 bases. Germline-derived CDR1 and CDR2 are DFQATT and SNEGSKA (reference sequence). CDR3 length: 14 amino acids. The V and J ends lost 7 bases and 5 bases, in that order; junction bases with no gene match: 6. CDR3 residues: CSGRTSGSKDTQYF. As DNA, the CDR3 is TGCAGTGGCAGGACTAGCGGGAGTAAAGATACGCAGTATTTT.

The CDR3 is CASSPTSESYNEQFF. CDR3 DNA: TGCGCCAGCAGCCCTACGTCGGAATCCTACAATGAGCAGTTCTTC. The J gene is TRBJ2-1, the V gene TRBV5-1; D gene uncertain. The V gene's germline CDR1 is SGHRS and CDR2 YFSETQ. The V end was cut by 4 bases, the J end by 1 base, with 12 bases between. The CDR3 is made up of 15 amino acids.

This clonotype was found a few times. The chain has TRBV15 and TRBJ2-7, with 7 nucleotides matching TRBD1. Germline CDR1 and CDR2: LNHNV and YYDKDF (reference sequence). The length of the CDR3 is 14 residues. The V gene end was trimmed by 2 bases and the J gene end by 4 bases; junction bases not matched to a gene: 5. CDR3 coding DNA: TGTGCCACCAGCAGAAAAACAGGGGATTACGAGCAGTACTTC. Protein product: CATSRKTGDYEQYF.

The genes are TRBV14 and TRBJ2-7, with 7 bases matching TRBD1. V lost 3 bases, J lost 3 bases, and 5 bases stayed unmatched. This CDR3 region has 14 residues. The germline CDR1 and CDR2 sequences are SGHDN and FVKESK. The CDR3 bases are TGTGCCAGCAGCCACGACAGGGTGATCTACGAGCAGTACTTC. The encoded protein is CASSHDRVIYEQYF.

This clonotype was observed a handful of times. The chain uses TRBV27 and TRBJ2-7, with a weak D call TRBD2 (6 bases). The CDR3 is made up of 13 amino acids. V shed 8 bases and J shed 6 bases, with 17 bases lying between them. Per the germline V gene, CDR1 is MNHEY and CDR2 is SMNVEV (reference sequence). The CDR3 coding sequence is TGTGCCAGCTCTCTTGGGAGGCGGTCCGAGCAGTACTTC. It is translated as CASSLGRRSEQYF.

This chain uses TRBV24-1 with TRBJ2-1; D remains ambiguous. The CDR3 contains 14 residues. Germline CDR1 and CDR2: KGHDR and SFDVKD. Deletions cut 5 bases from V and 0 bases from J, with 7 bases between. CDR3 in DNA: TGTGCCACCAGTGTTGGGCACTCCTACAATGAGCAGTTCTTC. Its protein is CATSVGHSYNEQFF.

This clonotype was recorded a few times. This rearrangement joins TRBV3-1 to TRBJ2-5; 9 nucleotides line up with TRBD2. Germline assignment: CDR1 LGHDT and CDR2 YNNKEL (reference sequence). The CDR3 consists of 15 residues. J gave up 5 bases and V 3 bases, and 7 bases lay outside the gene matches. The CDR3 loop is CASSQAGGQVETQYF. CDR3 DNA sequence: TGTGCCAGCAGCCAGGCGGGAGGGCAGGTTGAGACCCAGTACTTC.

This clonotype occurred many times. The chain uses TRBV11-3 and TRBJ2-2, with unresolved D. V was clipped by 1 base and J by 6 bases, with 12 bases between them. This CDR3 is 15 amino acids long. Germline V gene lookup returns CDR1 SGHNT and CDR2 YENEEA. The CDR3 DNA is TGTGCCAGCAGCTTAGGCGTGGGGTTATCCGGGGAGCTGTTTTTT. This translates into CASSLGVGLSGELFF.

There are many counts of this clonotype. CDR3 coding DNA: TGTGCCAGCAGTTTCGGGCCAGGAGATTCCACAGATACGCAGTATTTT. Translating it yields CASSFGPGDSTDTQYF. This sequence joins TRBV12-3 or TRBV12-4 and TRBJ2-3; no firm D call. The CDR3 totals 16 residues. V was clipped by 3 bases and J by 2 bases, with 15 bases between them.

This clonotype was seen a handful of times. The rearrangement joins TRBV9 to TRBJ2-1; the D is unclear. The CDR3 is 16 residues long. Germline V CDR1 and CDR2: SGDLS, YYNGEE. Trimming left V 1 base short and J 10 bases short, with 21 bases between. CDR3 bases: TGTGCCAGCAGCGTAACTACCGGATCTGTTCCTTTGGAGCAGTTCTTC. Protein sequence: CASSVTTGSVPLEQFF.

The rearrangement uses TRBV5-6 and TRBJ2-3; no definite D call. CDR3 length: 15 residues. Germline CDR1 is SGHDT and CDR2 is YYEEEE. V lost 2 bases, J lost 2 bases, and 12 bases lay in between. The CDR3 sequence is CASSFLLGFTDTQYF. The CDR3 region has the DNA TGTGCCAGCAGCTTCCTCTTGGGATTCACAGATACGCAGTATTTT. The complete variable domain, with remaining parts taken from reference TRBV5-6 and TRBJ2-3, reads DAGVTQSPTHLIKTRGQQVTLRCSPKSGHDTVSWYQQALGQGPQFIFQYYEEEERQRGNFPDRFSGHQFPNYSSELNVNALLLGDSALYLCASSFLLGFTDTQYFGPGTRLTVL.

This clonotype showed up many times. The chain couples TRBV29-1 to TRBJ2-7; 7 positions match TRBD2. The CDR3 has 11 amino acids. CDR1 is SQVTM, CDR2 ANQGSEA, per germline. V trimming: 7 bases; J trimming: 7 bases; junction bases outside the gene matches: 7. CDR3 region: CSASWGGEQYF. The CDR3 nucleotides read TGCAGCGCCTCGTGGGGGGGAGAGCAGTACTTC.

In its sample, this clonotype was seen many times. V gene TRBV7-2 combines with J gene TRBJ2-1, with 7 bases that match TRBD2. This CDR3 spans 15 amino acids. Germline V gives CDR1 SGHTA, CDR2 FQGNSA. The ends lost 0 bases at V and 7 bases at J; junction bases unmatched: 6. The DNA of the CDR3 is TGTGCCAGCAGCTTAGCGGGAGGGCCCGAAAATGAGCAGTTCTTC. Translating gives CASSLAGGPENEQFF.

This clonotype occurred many times. The J gene is TRBJ2-2, the V gene TRBV6-5, with TRBD2 identical over 9 bases. The J segment lost 0 bases and the V segment lost 5 bases, leaving 7 bases of the junction unmatched. Germline CDR1 MNHEY, CDR2 SVGAGI. The CDR3 runs 17 residues. The CDR3 sequence is CASSTSPSGANTGELFF. In DNA form, the CDR3 reads TGTGCCAGCAGTACCTCACCTAGCGGGGCGAACACCGGGGAGCTGTTTTTT.

In its sample, this clonotype was seen once. A much more abundant neighbour one base away suggests this may be a read error. The chain is built from TRBV12-3 or TRBV12-4 and TRBJ1-2, with TRBD1 identical over 8 bases. The CDR3 runs 13 residues. Here the CDR3 reads CASSPDRVGGSTF. The CDR3 DNA reads as TGTGCCAGCAGTCCGGACAGGGTGGGCGGCTCCACCTTC.

With regard to this clonotype: One end of the junction does not line up with germline, which may come from a read error. The J gene is TRBJ2-2, the V gene TRBV4-3, with D perhaps matching TRBD1 or TRBD2 (5 bases each). This CDR3 spans 18 amino acids. Per the germline V gene, CDR1 is LGHNA and CDR2 is YSLEER. In DNA form, the CDR3 reads TGCGCCAGCAGCCCAGCTAGGGGAGCGGACCTGAACACCGGGGAGCTGGTTTTT. Protein: CASSPARGADLNTGELVF.

This clonotype was seen ten or more times. The gene calls are TRBV6-5 and TRBJ1-2; perhaps TRBD1 as D (6 bases). The V gene's germline CDR1 is MNHEY and CDR2 SVGAGI. CDR3 length: 14 amino acids. V lost 1 base and J 3 bases, leaving 9 bases between the germline ends. The DNA for the CDR3 is TGTGCCAGCAGTTACTTGGACAGCTACTATGGCTACACCTTC. It encodes CASSYLDSYYGYTF.

This clonotype was observed a handful of times. The CDR3 here is CASSQVGARSPLHF. The CDR3 DNA is TGTGCCAGCAGCCAAGTGGGCGCAAGGTCACCCCTCCACTTT. This chain links TRBV14 with TRBJ1-6; D not certain. Trimming left V 1 base short and J 10 bases short, with 11 bases between. The CDR3 is made up of 14 amino acids. Germline assignment: CDR1 SGHDN and CDR2 FVKESK.

The sample holds many counts of this clonotype. The chain joins TRBV12-3 or TRBV12-4 to TRBJ1-4; D may be TRBD1 (6 bases). Trimming left V 7 bases short and J 3 bases short, with 12 bases between. This CDR3 spans 14 amino acids. As DNA, the CDR3 is TGTGCCAGCACCAAAACAGGGTCTAATGAAAAACTGTTTTTT. This gives the protein CASTKTGSNEKLFF.

This clonotype has just a few counts. V is TRBV27 and J is TRBJ2-6; a weak D match, TRBD2 (5 bases). The CDR3 sequence is 15 residues long. Deletions cut 4 bases from V and 3 bases from J, with 10 bases between. CDR1 and CDR2 (germline): MNHEY, SMNVEV (reference sequence). The CDR3 region has the DNA TGTGCCAGCAGTTCGGGGATTGGTGGGGCCAACGTCCTGACTTTC. Protein product: CASSSGIGGANVLTF.